One and the same sample provided the 21 T cell receptor beta chains below, sequenced in a study. TCRdb re-called the 5' RACE reads with MiXCR, one entry per CDR3 protein. The sample has over 25,000 distinct CDR3 sequences; about 28% are singletons. The sample taken for sequencing was naive CD4+ T cells sorted from a lymph node. Subset specified: naive CD4+ T cells, CD4+CD45RA+CD25-. These receptors all stem from a female donor with breast cancer.

This clonotype was seen a handful of times. The chain uses TRBV6-1 and TRBJ1-5, with a tentative D call TRBD1 (6 bases). The CDR3 is made up of 13 amino acids. The germline gives CDR1 MNHNS, CDR2 SASEGT. Trimming cost V 4 bases and J 7 bases, with 11 bases left between them. The CDR3 protein is CASSGGQEQPQHF. The DNA for the CDR3 is TGTGCCAGCAGTGGGGGGCAAGAGCAGCCCCAGCATTTT.

This clonotype was recorded a few times. This chain links TRBV6-6 with TRBJ1-1; D unresolved. With 8 bases removed from V and 1 base from J, the gap between germline ends came to 8 bases. The CDR3 loop spans 12 amino acids. In germline, CDR1 is MNHNY, CDR2 SVGAGI (reference sequence). CDR3 residues: CASGPPNTEAFF. DNA of the CDR3: TGTGCCAGCGGGCCCCCGAACACTGAAGCTTTCTTT.

The J gene is TRBJ2-5, the V gene TRBV28; unclear D gene. V was clipped by 2 bases and J by 5 bases, with 6 bases between them. Per the germline V gene, CDR1 is MDHEN and CDR2 is SYDVKM. The CDR3 totals 12 residues. The CDR3 DNA is TGTGCCAGCAGTTTAATCACGGAGACCCAGTACTTC. Encoded protein: CASSLITETQYF.

This clonotype was seen more than once but under ten times. J is TRBJ2-7 and V is TRBV10-3; 12 bases match TRBD2. This CDR3 spans 16 amino acids. The V gene end was trimmed by 10 bases and the J gene end by 2 bases; junction bases not matched to a gene: 12. Germline CDR1 reads ENHRY; CDR2 reads SYGVKD. The CDR3, as DNA: TGTGCCACCCATGACCCTGGACTAGCGGGGACCTACGAGCAGTACTTC. Its protein product is CATHDPGLAGTYEQYF.

The chain couples TRBV3-1 to TRBJ2-3; D might be TRBD2 (6 bases). Germline-derived CDR1 and CDR2 are LGHDT and YNNKEL (reference sequence). The CDR3 is 17 amino acids. V was cut by 2 bases and J by 5 bases, with 20 bases left in between. In nucleotides, the CDR3 is TGTGCCAGCAGCCAACCCAGGGACTCCACAACCAGAGATACGCAGTATTTT. This codes for CASSQPRDSTTRDTQYF.

A remark on this clonotype: Since a much larger clone is just one base distant, this may be a read error. The chain links TRBV7-3 to TRBJ2-3, with TRBD2 as a possible D gene (7 bases). Germline CDR1 reads SGHTA; CDR2 reads FQGTGA. This CDR3 is 15 amino acids long. CDR3 DNA sequence: TGTGCCAGCAGCTTAGCGGGGGCCAGCACAGATGCGCAGTATTTT. It specifies CASSLAGASTDAQYF.

This clonotype appeared a few times. At one end, the junction sequence differs from germline, possibly due to a read error. This chain links TRBV12-3 or TRBV12-4 with TRBJ1-2, with 8 bases fitting TRBD1. The CDR3 length is 11 residues. CDR3 residues: CASGTGQGFTF. DNA of the CDR3: TGTGCCAGCGGGACAGGTCAGGGCTTCACCTTC.

Points on this clonotype: Just one base apart from a much larger clone, this may be a read error. The chain combines TRBV2 with TRBJ2-6; TRBD1 might be the D (5 bases). Germline values: CDR1 SNHLY, CDR2 FYNNEI. The CDR3 loop spans 13 amino acids. CDR3 sequence: CASSQSGAIVLTF. The CDR3 region has the DNA TGTGCCAGCAGTCAATCTGGGGCCATCGTCCTGACTTTC.

This clonotype was seen a few times. The rearrangement joins TRBV25-1 to TRBJ2-1; TRBD2 matches at 10 bases. The V and J ends lost 5 bases and 5 bases, in that order; junction bases with no gene match: 9. The germline V gene encodes CDR1 MGHDK and CDR2 SYGVNS. CDR3 length equals 16 residues. CDR3 DNA sequence: TGTGCCAGCAGTCGGGCTAGCGGGAGAGACGACAATGAGCAGTTCTTC. Its translation: CASSRASGRDDNEQFF.

This clonotype was counted ten times or more. The chain is built from TRBV6-1 and TRBJ2-3; D is uncertain. With 4 bases removed from V and 0 bases from J, the gap between germline ends came to 5 bases. From germline, CDR1 is MNHNS and CDR2 SASEGT. The CDR3 consists of 13 residues. The CDR3 here is CASSAYSTDTQYF. CDR3 coding DNA: TGTGCCAGCAGTGCATACAGCACAGATACGCAGTATTTT.

This clonotype was seen a few times. The chain uses TRBV20-1 and TRBJ1-4; TRBD1 matches at 11 bases. CDR1 and CDR2 (germline): DFQATT, SNEGSKA (reference sequence). The length of the CDR3 is 14 residues. J lost 8 bases, V lost 4 bases, and 6 bases had no gene match. CDR3 sequence: CSAKPGQGGEKLFF. The CDR3 DNA follows: TGCAGTGCTAAACCGGGACAGGGGGGAGAAAAACTGTTTTTT.

This clonotype ranks as medium-sized. The V and J genes are TRBV29-1 and TRBJ2-5, with D tentatively TRBD1 (6 bases). The CDR3 loop spans 13 amino acids. V was shortened by 3 bases and J by 0 bases, with 8 bases between the two germline ends. Germline CDR1 is SQVTM and CDR2 is ANQGSEA. The CDR3 coding sequence is TGCAGCGTTGAGACAGGCTACCAAGAGACCCAGTACTTC. It yields the protein CSVETGYQETQYF.

The chain couples TRBV11-3 to TRBJ2-3, with 8 bases aligning to TRBD1. Germline CDR1 and CDR2: SGHNT and YENEEA. The CDR3 has 12 amino acids. V was clipped by 5 bases and J by 9 bases; unmatched bases: 4. The chain's CDR3 is CASSIWTGTQYF. CDR3 bases: TGTGCCAGCAGCATCTGGACAGGGACGCAGTATTTT.

The chain is built from TRBV5-1 and TRBJ2-1; D may be TRBD2 (6 bases). The V end lost 2 bases, the J end lost 8 bases, and 8 bases lay between the germline ends. This CDR3 has 12 residues. CDR1 SGHRS and CDR2 YFSETQ come from the germline V gene. Here the CDR3 reads CASSFGGDEQFF. In DNA form, the CDR3 reads TGCGCCAGCAGCTTCGGAGGGGATGAGCAGTTCTTC.

Only a few counts were recorded for this clonotype. The chain has TRBV5-5 and TRBJ1-2; a weak D match, TRBD1 (6 bases). The germline gives CDR1 SGHKS, CDR2 YYEKEE (reference sequence). V was shortened by 0 bases and J by 0 bases, with 12 bases between the two germline ends. This CDR3 has 16 residues. This CDR3 reads CASSLALAGANYGYTF. In DNA, the CDR3 is TGTGCCAGCAGCTTGGCCCTGGCAGGGGCTAACTATGGCTACACCTTC.

This clonotype was seen at least ten times. This chain joins TRBV9 and TRBJ1-5, with D maybe TRBD1 (5 bases). The CDR3 is made up of 13 amino acids. Trimming shortened V by 5 bases and J by 3 bases, and 9 bases separated the two germline ends. Germline CDR1 and CDR2: SGDLS and YYNGEE. The CDR3 nucleotides are TGTGCCAGCAGTCCGACAGACAATCAGCCCCAGCATTTT. The encoded protein is CASSPTDNQPQHF.

On this clonotype itself: A much larger clone is a single base away; this may be a read error. The chain has TRBV12-3 or TRBV12-4 and TRBJ1-2, with 7 bases lining up with TRBD1. V shed 4 bases, J shed 4 bases, and the junction held 0 bases outside the gene matches. The CDR3 consists of 12 residues. Written as DNA, the CDR3 is TGTGCCAGCAGTTACAGGGGCTATGGCTACACCTTC. Residues: CASSYRGYGYTF.

The sample holds many counts of this clonotype. V is TRBV5-1 and J is TRBJ2-5; D remains unclear. V was pared by 0 bases and J by 2 bases, with 11 bases between. This CDR3 comprises 15 residues. Germline values: CDR1 SGHRS, CDR2 YFSETQ. The CDR3 sequence is CASSLDAGRQETQYF. The CDR3 region has the DNA TGCGCCAGCAGCTTGGACGCCGGTAGGCAAGAGACCCAGTACTTC. Based on the CDR3 plus reference TRBV5-1 and TRBJ2-5, the full variable domain is KAGVTQTPRYLIKTRGQQVTLSCSPISGHRSVSWYQQTPGQGLQFLFEYFSETQRNKGNFPGRFSGRQFSNSRSEMNVSTLELGDSALYLCASSLDAGRQETQYFGPGTRLLVL.

The chain is built from TRBV12-3 or TRBV12-4 and TRBJ1-1; 9 bases match TRBD1. This CDR3 comprises 14 residues. The V segment lost 7 bases and the J segment 1 base; nucleotides outside the gene matches: 4. Here the CDR3 DNA reads TGTGCCAGCACCCCGGACAGGGGGAACACTGAAGCTTTCTTT. Translating gives CASTPDRGNTEAFF.

About this clonotype itself: Since a much larger clone is just one base distant, this may be a read error. The chain carries TRBV10-3 and TRBJ2-7, with TRBD1 identical over 12 bases. The germline V gene encodes CDR1 ENHRY and CDR2 SYGVKD. Germline trimming cut 10 bases from V and 4 bases from J; bases unmatched to any gene: 5. The CDR3 is 13 residues long. CDR3 in amino acids: CATRDRGRYEQYF. The CDR3 DNA reads as TGTGCCACCCGGGACAGGGGGCGATACGAGCAGTACTTC.

V and J are TRBV7-2 and TRBJ2-7, with D uncertain. Germline-derived CDR1 and CDR2 are SGHTA and FQGNSA. The CDR3 length is 12 residues. Trimming pared 5 bases from V and 7 bases from J, leaving 12 bases between. CDR3 DNA sequence: TGTGCCAGCAGCCCCCGAAGAAGTGAGCAGTACTTC. It translates to CASSPRRSEQYF.